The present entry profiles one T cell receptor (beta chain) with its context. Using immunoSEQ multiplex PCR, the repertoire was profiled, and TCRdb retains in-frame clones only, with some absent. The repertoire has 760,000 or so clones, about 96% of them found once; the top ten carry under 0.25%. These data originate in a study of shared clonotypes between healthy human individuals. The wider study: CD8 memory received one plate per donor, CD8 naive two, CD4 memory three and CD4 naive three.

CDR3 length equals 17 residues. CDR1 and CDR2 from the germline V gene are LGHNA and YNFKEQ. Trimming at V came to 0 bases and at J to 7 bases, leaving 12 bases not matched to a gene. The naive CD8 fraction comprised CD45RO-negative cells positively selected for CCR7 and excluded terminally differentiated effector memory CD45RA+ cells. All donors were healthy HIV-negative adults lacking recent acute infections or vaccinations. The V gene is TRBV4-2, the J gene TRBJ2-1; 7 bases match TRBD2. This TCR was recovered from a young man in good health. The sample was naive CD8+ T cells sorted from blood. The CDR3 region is CASSQDGMGGSSNEQFF. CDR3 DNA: TGTGCCAGCAGCCAAGATGGGATGGGCGGGAGCTCGAATGAGCAGTTCTTC.